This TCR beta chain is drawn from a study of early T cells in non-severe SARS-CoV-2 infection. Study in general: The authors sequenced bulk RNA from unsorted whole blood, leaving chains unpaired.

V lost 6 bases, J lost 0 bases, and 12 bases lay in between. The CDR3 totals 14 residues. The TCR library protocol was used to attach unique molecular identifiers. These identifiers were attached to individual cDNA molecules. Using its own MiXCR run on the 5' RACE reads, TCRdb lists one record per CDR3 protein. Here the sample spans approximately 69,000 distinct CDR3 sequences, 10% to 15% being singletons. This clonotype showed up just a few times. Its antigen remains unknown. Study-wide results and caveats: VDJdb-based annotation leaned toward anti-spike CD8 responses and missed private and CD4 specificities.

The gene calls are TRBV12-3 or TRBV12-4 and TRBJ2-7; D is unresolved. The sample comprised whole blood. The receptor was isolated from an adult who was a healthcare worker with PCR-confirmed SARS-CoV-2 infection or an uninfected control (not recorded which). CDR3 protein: CASSSTVSSYEQYF. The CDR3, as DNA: TGTGCCAGCAGCTCGACGGTAAGCTCCTACGAGCAGTACTTC.